Shown below are 26 T cell receptor beta chains from a single sample sequenced in a study of post-analysis software for immune sequencing data. These receptors are not linked to any known antigen. Sequencing libraries made from TCR beta cDNA carried unique molecular identifiers. MiXCR was run by TCRdb on the PCR reads, yielding one entry per CDR3 protein. This sample carries hundreds of thousands of distinct CDR3 sequences, approximately 46% of them seen once, and the ten largest clones take around 10%. Study-level findings and limits: The five TRBV segments detected at higher frequency in patients than in controls included TRBV5-6, TRBV5-1 and TRBV20-1.

Source material: blood. These receptors originate from a girl between 10 and 17 years old with multiple sclerosis.

This clonotype has just a few counts. The CDR3 DNA sequence: TGTGCCAGCAGTCCCCGGGACAATACGCAGTATTTT. This translates into CASSPRDNTQYF. The chain links TRBV6-6 to TRBJ2-3, with a tentative D call TRBD1 (6 bases). The V end was cut by 5 bases, the J end by 7 bases, with 10 bases between. The CDR3 spans 12 residues. Germline CDR1 reads MNHNY; CDR2 reads SVGAGI (reference sequence).

Here the CDR3 reads CASSVVSHSGSTEAFF. In DNA form, the CDR3 reads TGTGCCAGCAGCGTAGTATCCCATTCGGGGAGCACTGAAGCTTTCTTT. V usage is TRBV9 and J usage is TRBJ1-1; D not certain. The CDR3 is 16 residues long. The germline V and J ends were trimmed by 0 bases and 4 bases, with 16 bases remaining between them. CDR1 and CDR2 (germline): SGDLS, YYNGEE.

This chain links TRBV3-1 with TRBJ2-7, with D perhaps given as TRBD1 or TRBD2 (5 bases each). The CDR3 length is 13 residues. Per germline, CDR1 LGHDT and CDR2 YNNKEL (reference sequence). Trimming stripped 1 base from V and 6 bases from J, with 10 bases between. CDR3 region: CASSQGVGGEQYF. The DNA of the CDR3 is TGTGCCAGCAGCCAAGGAGTTGGGGGCGAGCAGTACTTC.

The genes are TRBV4-2 and TRBJ1-6; possible D gene TRBD1, 5 bases. CDR3 length: 14 residues. Germline V CDR1 and CDR2: LGHNA, YNFKEQ. The ends were cut back, 1 base at V and 4 bases at J, with 5 bases in the middle. CDR3 DNA sequence: TGTGCCAGCAGCCAAGGACAGTATAATTCACCCCTCCACTTT. Protein product: CASSQGQYNSPLHF.

This clonotype was recorded a few times. This chain links TRBV12-5 with TRBJ2-7; 11 nucleotides match TRBD1. Germline V gene data show CDR1 as LGHNT and CDR2 as FRNRAP. CDR3 size: 19 residues. J gave up 0 bases and V 6 bases, and 16 bases lay outside the gene matches. CDR3 protein: CASGQPGQGVNWDSYEQYF. Here the CDR3 DNA reads TGTGCTAGTGGCCAGCCGGGACAGGGGGTGAATTGGGACTCCTACGAGCAGTACTTC.

This clonotype appeared a few times. The chain combines TRBV10-3 with TRBJ2-5, with 8 positions matching TRBD2. V trimming: 6 bases; J trimming: 11 bases; junction bases outside the gene matches: 8. The V gene's germline CDR1 is ENHRY and CDR2 SYGVKD. This CDR3 has 12 residues. CDR3 sequence (DNA): TGTGCCATCAGACGGGAGGGAGGTGAGCAGTACTTC. Translating it yields CAIRREGGEQYF.

The chain has TRBV28 and TRBJ1-1, with D unclear. Germline loops: CDR1 MDHEN, CDR2 SYDVKM. This CDR3 region has 15 residues. V lost 2 bases and J 5 bases, leaving 15 bases between the germline ends. The CDR3 loop is CASSLTSSGRTEAFF. In DNA form, the CDR3 reads TGTGCCAGCAGTTTAACTAGTAGCGGGAGAACTGAAGCTTTCTTT.

This sequence joins TRBV7-9 and TRBJ1-2; 7 bases agree with TRBD1. The V and J ends lost 3 bases and 8 bases, in that order; junction bases with no gene match: 9. The germline V gene has CDR1 SEHNR and CDR2 FQNEAQ (reference sequence). The CDR3 runs to 14 residues. The CDR3 nucleotides read TGTGCCAGCAGCTTTTTCACAGGGGCGCAGGGCTACACCTTC. It codes for CASSFFTGAQGYTF.

This clonotype has only a few counts. J is TRBJ2-7 and V is TRBV5-5; 9 nucleotides agree with TRBD1. V gave up 4 bases and J gave up 9 bases; unmatched junction bases: 8. The V gene's germline CDR1 is SGHKS and CDR2 YYEKEE (reference sequence). The length of the CDR3 is 13 residues. The CDR3 DNA reads TGTGCCAGCAGCCTAGGACAGGGGACCTGGCAGTACTTC. This sequence encodes CASSLGQGTWQYF.

The chain is built from TRBV4-3 and TRBJ1-2, with D maybe TRBD1 (5 bases). The V gene's germline CDR1 is LGHNA and CDR2 YSLEER. There are 16 residues in the CDR3. V dropped 0 bases and J dropped 4 bases, with 15 bases sitting between them. DNA of the CDR3: TGCGCCAGCAGCCAAGAATGGGCAAGACAGCCCTATGGCTACACCTTC. Translation gives CASSQEWARQPYGYTF.

The genes are TRBV20-1 and TRBJ2-1; 7 nucleotides match TRBD2. The CDR3 covers 11 residues. Germline CDR1 and CDR2: DFQATT and SNEGSKA (reference sequence). V shed 6 bases and J 6 bases; nucleotides not matched to a gene: 2. This CDR3 reads CSAPSGNEQFF. The CDR3 coding sequence is TGCAGTGCGCCTAGCGGCAATGAGCAGTTCTTC.

The chain uses TRBV20-1 and TRBJ2-1; D is ambiguous. Trimming took off 6 bases at V and 5 bases at J, with 17 bases between the two ends. Germline CDR1 reads DFQATT; CDR2 reads SNEGSKA (reference sequence). CDR3 length equals 14 residues. The CDR3 reads CSAIFPGGDNEQFF. CDR3 DNA sequence: TGCAGTGCCATCTTCCCGGGTGGCGACAATGAGCAGTTCTTC.

Comment on this clonotype: One end of the junction does not line up with germline, which may come from a read error. The chain is built from TRBV15 and TRBJ2-1, with D uncertain. The germline V gene encodes CDR1 LNHNV and CDR2 YYDKDF (reference sequence). The CDR3 sequence is 12 residues long. The DNA of the CDR3 is TGTGCCACCAACAGACAATTGAATGAGCAGTTCTTC. This gives the protein CATNRQLNEQFF.

This clonotype was counted a single time. This chain uses TRBV20-1 with TRBJ1-2, with D maybe TRBD1 (6 bases). The V end was cut by 2 bases, the J end by 10 bases, with 17 bases between. CDR1 is DFQATT and CDR2 is SNEGSKA in the germline V gene (reference sequence). The CDR3 spans 13 residues. This CDR3 is CSARPGTLRYYTF. Written as DNA, the CDR3 is TGCAGTGCTAGACCCGGGACACTCCGTTACTACACCTTC.

The chain employs TRBV28 and TRBJ2-7; weak D call: TRBD2 (5 bases). The CDR3 length is 14 residues. The germline gives CDR1 MDHEN, CDR2 SYDVKM. V was clipped by 5 bases and J by 2 bases, with 13 bases between them. CDR3 in amino acids: CASSTPDLTYEQYF. DNA for the CDR3: TGTGCCAGCAGTACACCGGACTTAACCTACGAGCAGTACTTC.

This chain uses TRBV5-1 with TRBJ2-4; TRBD2 matches 7 bases. The germline V gene has CDR1 SGHRS and CDR2 YFSETQ. V shed 1 base and J 14 bases; nucleotides not matched to a gene: 3. The CDR3 is 11 amino acids. CDR3 in DNA: TGCGCCAGCAGCTTGTTTCGGGAGGAGTACTTC. It translates to CASSLFREEYF. Full variable domain (remainder filled in from reference TRBV5-1 and TRBJ2-4): KAGVTQTPRYLIKTRGQQVTLSCSPISGHRSVSWYQQTPGQGLQFLFEYFSETQRNKGNFPGRFSGRQFSNSRSEMNVSTLELGDSALYLCASSLFREEYFGAGTRLSVL.

The chain uses TRBV20-1 and TRBJ2-7; 10 bases match TRBD2. The germline V gene encodes CDR1 DFQATT and CDR2 SNEGSKA (reference sequence). J lost 7 bases, V lost 0 bases, and 9 bases had no gene match. CDR3 length: 15 residues. This CDR3 is CSARDQREGLREQYF. The CDR3 nucleotides read TGCAGTGCTAGAGACCAGCGGGAGGGCCTGAGGGAGCAGTACTTC.

The genes are TRBV5-1 and TRBJ2-3, with TRBD1 identical over 9 bases. The V gene's germline CDR1 is SGHRS and CDR2 YFSETQ. This CDR3 region has 16 residues. V lost 3 bases to trimming and J lost 2 bases; unmatched junction nucleotides: 7. CDR3 protein: CASSSKQGAVTDTQYF. Here the CDR3 DNA reads TGCGCCAGCAGCTCTAAACAGGGGGCGGTCACAGATACGCAGTATTTT.

The chain uses TRBV19 and TRBJ1-5; D unclear. The CDR3 totals 16 residues. Germline V gives CDR1 LNHDA, CDR2 SQIVND (reference sequence). Trimming removed 7 bases at V and 0 bases at J, with 16 bases between. The CDR3 protein is CASTDGEVYSNQPQHF. The CDR3 region has the DNA TGTGCCAGTACGGACGGTGAAGTCTATAGCAATCAGCCCCAGCATTTT.

The rearrangement joins TRBV4-1 to TRBJ1-5; 7 bases map to TRBD1. The CDR3 extends over 15 amino acids. Germline trimming cut 2 bases from V and 4 bases from J; bases unmatched to any gene: 5. Per the germline V gene, CDR1 is MGHRA and CDR2 is YSYEKL. CDR3: CASSQQDRSNQPQHF. CDR3 coding DNA: TGCGCCAGCAGCCAACAGGACAGGTCAAATCAGCCCCAGCATTTT.

This chain joins TRBV27 and TRBJ2-3; D gene unclear. The germline V and J ends were trimmed by 2 bases and 0 bases, with 9 bases remaining between them. Germline CDR1 MNHEY, CDR2 SMNVEV (reference sequence). CDR3 length: 15 residues. The CDR3 DNA reads as TGTGCCAGCAGTTTAAAGGGCATAAGCACAGATACGCAGTATTTT. Protein: CASSLKGISTDTQYF.

The sample holds a few counts of this clonotype. The chain joins TRBV4-2 to TRBJ2-6, with a tentative D call TRBD1 (7 bases). The CDR3 length is 20 residues. Germline V gives CDR1 LGHNA, CDR2 YNFKEQ. Trimming removed 0 bases at V and 0 bases at J, with 18 bases between. For the CDR3, the DNA is TGTGCCAGCAGCCAAGAGCAGGGGGGTAGCAGCCTCTCTGGGGCCAACGTCCTGACTTTC. It is translated as CASSQEQGGSSLSGANVLTF.

This clonotype was observed a few times. The V and J genes are TRBV4-2 and TRBJ2-1; 13 bases are a match to TRBD2. With V trimmed by 0 bases and J by 10 bases, 6 bases remained unmatched. CDR1 is LGHNA, CDR2 YNFKEQ, per germline. The CDR3 runs to 16 residues. The CDR3 DNA reads TGTGCCAGCAGCCAAGACGGGACTAGCGGGATAGAGGAGCAGTTCTTC. This encodes CASSQDGTSGIEEQFF.

The chain has TRBV24-1 and TRBJ2-1; possibly TRBD2 for D (6 bases). Germline CDR1 is KGHDR and CDR2 is SFDVKD. The CDR3 covers 14 residues. V was shortened by 5 bases and J by 6 bases, with 13 bases between the two germline ends. As DNA, the CDR3 is TGTGCCACCAGTGTTGCGGGGAATGGCAATGAGCAGTTCTTC. Its translation: CATSVAGNGNEQFF.

V is TRBV7-3 and J is TRBJ2-7; 8 nucleotides agree with TRBD2. V shed 5 bases and J 2 bases; nucleotides not matched to a gene: 8. This CDR3 is built from 15 residues. Germline V gene data show CDR1 as SGHTA and CDR2 as FQGTGA. The CDR3 here is CASSPQAGVPYEQYF. The CDR3 coding sequence is TGTGCCAGCAGCCCCCAAGCGGGAGTCCCCTACGAGCAGTACTTC.

This chain connects TRBV28 to TRBJ2-1, with D perhaps TRBD1 (6 bases). Trimming took 5 bases from V and 14 from J, leaving 16 bases between them. Germline V gene sequence: CDR1 MDHEN, CDR2 SYDVKM. The CDR3 has 12 amino acids. CDR3 protein: CASSPPTGRKFF. CDR3 sequence (DNA): TGTGCCAGCAGTCCCCCGACAGGTCGAAAGTTCTTC.